Included here is one TCR beta chain sequence, with context. Its antigen is currently unknown. TCRdb's table, derived via immunoSEQ multiplex PCR, lists solely in-frame clones and lacks some. The sample lists 100,000 to 150,000 clones, approximately 90% occurring once. The data belong to a study of cytomegalovirus exposure and HLA in healthy donors. General study points: The study labeled fewer than 200 TCR beta chains cytomegalovirus-associated. Most TCR sequences were uncommon, yet certain public TCRs appeared in many donors. According to a later analysis, TCR clusters from the first cohort tended to co-occur in the approximately 120 validation repertoires.

The study drew the donors from its roughly 110-subject validation cohort, separate from the approximately 700-subject first cohort. Germline V gene sequence: CDR1 MNHNY, CDR2 SVGAGI (reference sequence). The V gene lost 2 bases and the J gene lost 5 bases, with 13 bases spanning the gap. The CDR3 is 14 amino acids. J is TRBJ2-7 and V is TRBV6-6; TRBD2 might be the D (6 bases). The clonotype originates from a woman aged 18-35 years in good health and CMV-seronegative. What was sequenced was PBMCs. The CDR3 protein is CASSYRRGRDEQYF. DNA for the CDR3: TGTGCCAGCAGTTACCGGCGGGGTCGAGACGAGCAGTACTTC.